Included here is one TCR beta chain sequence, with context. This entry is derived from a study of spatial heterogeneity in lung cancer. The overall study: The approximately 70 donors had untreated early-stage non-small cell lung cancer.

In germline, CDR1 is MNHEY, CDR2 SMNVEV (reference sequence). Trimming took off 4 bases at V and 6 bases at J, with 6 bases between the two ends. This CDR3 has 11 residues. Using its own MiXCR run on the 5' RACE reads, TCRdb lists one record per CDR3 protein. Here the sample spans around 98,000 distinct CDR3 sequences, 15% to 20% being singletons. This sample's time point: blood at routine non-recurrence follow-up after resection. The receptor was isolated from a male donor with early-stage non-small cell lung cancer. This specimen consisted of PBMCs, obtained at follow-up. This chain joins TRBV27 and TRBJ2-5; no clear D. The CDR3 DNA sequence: TGTGCCAGCAGTTCCGGACAGACCCAGTACTTC. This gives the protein CASSSGQTQYF.